The 15 T cell receptor beta chains in this list originate from one sample, sequenced in a study of Ad26.COV2.S vaccination and SARS-CoV-2 variants. Stated treatment: 19 received Ad26.COV2.S at low or high dose, single or two shots; 5 received placebo; per-sample allocation not given. The samples were gathered on day 63 after the first injection of vaccine or placebo. Using immunoSEQ multiplex PCR, the repertoire was profiled, and TCRdb retains in-frame clones only, with some absent. The sample lists fewer than 800,000 clones, around 90% occurring once. Source: peripheral blood, taken in a trial of Ad26.COV2.S vaccine versus placebo. The receptor source for this set is a person between 18 and 60 years old who received the Ad26.COV2.S COVID-19 vaccine or a placebo.

The chain recombines TRBV24-1 with TRBJ2-1, with 9 bases that match TRBD2. Per the germline V gene, CDR1 is KGHDR and CDR2 is SFDVKD. Germline trimming cut 5 bases from V and 7 bases from J; bases unmatched to any gene: 5. The CDR3 loop spans 14 amino acids. The CDR3 DNA sequence: TGTGCCACCAGTGCCAGCGGGGGGAATAATGAGCAGTTCTTC. It specifies CATSASGGNNEQFF.

This chain uses TRBV3-1 (or the pseudogene TRBV3-2) with TRBJ1-2; D not resolved. This CDR3 is 12 amino acids long. Germline assignment: CDR1 LGHDT and CDR2 YNNKEL (reference sequence). V was cut by 3 bases and J by 7 bases, with 9 bases left in between. The DNA for the CDR3 is TGTGCCAGCAGCCAGGGGAATCCTGGCTACACCTTC. Its translation: CASSQGNPGYTF.

There are a few counts of this clone. The chain recombines TRBV19 with TRBJ1-1, with 7 positions matching TRBD1. Germline V gene sequence: CDR1 LNHDA, CDR2 SQIVND (reference sequence). CDR3 length: 15 residues. V shed 6 bases and J 7 bases; nucleotides not matched to a gene: 14. CDR3 DNA: TGTGCCAGTAGGCTTTCACAGGGGCTCCGCAGTGAAGCTTTCTTT. It is translated as CASRLSQGLRSEAFF.

The sample holds one count of this clone. The chain carries TRBV2 and TRBJ1-1, with D uncertain. V gave up 4 bases and J gave up 0 bases, with 12 bases separating them. Germline CDR1 and CDR2: SNHLY and FYNNEI. The CDR3 length is 15 residues. CDR3 in amino acids: CASSALGSLNTEAFF. DNA for the CDR3: TGTGCCAGCAGTGCTCTCGGCAGTCTGAACACTGAAGCTTTCTTT.

This chain uses TRBV10-2 with TRBJ2-1; perhaps TRBD2 as D (6 bases). The ends were cut back, 8 bases at V and 0 bases at J, with 14 bases in the middle. The CDR3 totals 15 residues. Germline CDR1 WSHSY, CDR2 SAAADI. CDR3 loop: CASGRGKPSYNEQFF. CDR3 DNA: TGCGCCAGCGGGCGGGGAAAGCCCTCCTACAATGAGCAGTTCTTC.

Points on this clone: Other DNA sequences in this specimen translate into the identical CDR3. The chain recombines TRBV18 with TRBJ2-7; 8 nucleotides agree with TRBD1. The germline V gene has CDR1 KGHSH and CDR2 LQKENI. The CDR3 contains 14 residues. The V gene end was trimmed by 1 base and the J gene end by 5 bases; junction bases not matched to a gene: 4. CDR3 region: CASSPRTGLDEQYF. The CDR3 nucleotides are TGTGCCAGCTCACCACGGACAGGGCTGGACGAGCAGTACTTC.

The chain joins TRBV5-4 to TRBJ2-1; the D is unclear. Trimming took 7 bases from V and 6 from J, leaving 11 bases between them. The CDR3 spans 12 residues. Germline assignment: CDR1 SGHNT and CDR2 YYREEE (reference sequence). CDR3 sequence (DNA): TGTGCCAGCGATACATCCCGCAATGAGCAGTTCTTC. The encoded protein is CASDTSRNEQFF.

The V and J genes are TRBV5-6 and TRBJ2-7; D not certain. The germline V and J ends were trimmed by 3 bases and 2 bases, with 6 bases remaining between them. The CDR3 covers 12 residues. CDR1 and CDR2 (germline): SGHDT, YYEEEE. The CDR3 is CASSSRTYEQYF. In nucleotides, the CDR3 is TGTGCCAGCAGCTCCAGAACCTACGAGCAGTACTTC.

The chain is built from TRBV19 and TRBJ1-5; D unresolved. V lost 3 bases and J 1 base, leaving 10 bases between the germline ends. This CDR3 is 15 amino acids long. Germline values: CDR1 LNHDA, CDR2 SQIVND (reference sequence). The CDR3 region has the DNA TGTGCCAGTAGTATTACGGGAATGAGCAATCAGCCCCAGCATTTT. Its protein is CASSITGMSNQPQHF.

This chain uses TRBV24-1 with TRBJ2-2; D is unclear. The CDR3 totals 16 residues. V was trimmed by 9 bases and J by 3 bases, leaving 19 bases between them. Germline-derived CDR1 and CDR2 are KGHDR and SFDVKD. CDR3 coding DNA: TGTGCCACCGCGCCGCGGTCGGCAAGGTACACCGGGGAGCTGTTTTTT. Residues: CATAPRSARYTGELFF.

The J gene is TRBJ2-5, the V gene TRBV5-4; 7 bases align to TRBD2. Trimming removed 6 bases from V and 0 bases from J; junction bases left unmatched: 8. This CDR3 comprises 15 residues. CDR1 and CDR2 (germline): SGHNT, YYREEE (reference sequence). The CDR3 sequence is CASTPGRGYQETQYF. The CDR3 DNA follows: TGTGCCAGCACCCCGGGGCGGGGGTACCAAGAGACCCAGTACTTC.

This clone was observed a few times. This chain connects TRBV10-3 to TRBJ2-3; a weak D match, TRBD2 (5 bases). V was pared by 7 bases and J by 4 bases, with 15 bases between. In germline, CDR1 is ENHRY, CDR2 SYGVKD. This CDR3 is 14 amino acids long. In DNA form, the CDR3 reads TGTGCCATCACCGAGGGTAGGGTCCCAGATACGCAGTATTTT. Amino acid sequence: CAITEGRVPDTQYF.

The chain joins TRBV5-5 to TRBJ2-7; a weak D match, TRBD1 (6 bases). CDR3 size: 14 residues. Per germline, CDR1 SGHKS and CDR2 YYEKEE (reference sequence). With 4 bases removed from V and 2 bases from J, the gap between germline ends came to 13 bases. The CDR3 spells CASSIGQITYEQYF. CDR3 DNA sequence: TGTGCCAGCAGCATCGGACAGATCACCTACGAGCAGTACTTC. The variable domain in full, with the rest retrieved from reference TRBV5-5 and TRBJ2-7, is DAGVTQSPTHLIKTRGQQVTLRCSPISGHKSVSWYQQVLGQGPQFIFQYYEKEERGRGNFPDRFSARQFPNYSSELNVNALLLGDSALYLCASSIGQITYEQYFGPGTRLTVT.

This clone came up once. The rearrangement uses TRBV24-1 and TRBJ2-5; possibly TRBD1 for D (6 bases). In germline, CDR1 is KGHDR, CDR2 SFDVKD. The CDR3 spans 18 residues. V lost 0 bases to trimming and J lost 5 bases, with 21 bases between them. Here the CDR3 reads CATSDLLHRVPLGETQYF. The DNA of the CDR3 is TGTGCCACCAGTGATTTGCTTCACAGGGTTCCCCTTGGGGAGACCCAGTACTTC.

The V call is TRBV7-3, the J call TRBJ2-1; D is possibly TRBD2 (7 bases). Germline lookup yields CDR1 SGHTA and CDR2 FQGTGA. V was pared by 5 bases and J by 10 bases, with 24 bases between. There are 16 residues in the CDR3. The CDR3 protein is CASSPHGGGPGAEQFF. CDR3 nucleotide sequence: TGTGCCAGCAGCCCCCATGGGGGGGGGCCCGGAGCCGAGCAGTTCTTC. The variable domain in full, with the rest retrieved from reference TRBV7-3 and TRBJ2-1, is GAGVSQTPSNKVTEKGKYVELRCDPISGHTALYWYRQSLGQGPEFLIYFQGTGAADDSGLPNDRFFAVRPEGSVSTLKIQRTERGDSAVYLCASSPHGGGPGAEQFFGPGTRLTVL.